The 9 T cell receptor beta chains given below trace back to one sample, sequenced in a study of cytomegalovirus exposure and HLA in healthy donors. Primers: 60 Vbeta forward and 13 Jbeta reverse. TCRdb's table, derived via immunoSEQ multiplex PCR, lists solely in-frame clones and lacks some. The listing records 150,000 to 200,000 clones. Sequencing used PBMCs. The receptors shown here come from a man aged 25-40 years in good health and CMV-seronegative.

The DNA of the CDR3 is TGTGCCAGCAGTTTGCAGGGGGACGACTACGAGCAGTACTTC. Encoded protein: CASSLQGDDYEQYF. J is TRBJ2-7 and V is TRBV13; 7 positions match TRBD1. CDR3 length equals 14 residues. Germline CDR1 is PRHDT and CDR2 is FYEKMQ (reference sequence). J was trimmed by 3 bases and V by 6 bases; bases with no gene match: 8.

This chain uses TRBV5-1 with TRBJ2-5; a possible D gene is TRBD2 (5 bases). CDR1 is SGHRS and CDR2 is YFSETQ in the germline V gene. The germline V and J ends were trimmed by 4 bases and 1 base, with 14 bases remaining between them. The CDR3 is 15 residues long. CDR3 amino acids: CASSLRTRGQETQYF. The CDR3 bases are TGCGCCAGCAGCCTACGGACTCGGGGCCAAGAGACCCAGTACTTC.

This rearrangement joins TRBV5-5 to TRBJ1-1; the D is unclear. In germline, CDR1 is SGHKS, CDR2 YYEKEE (reference sequence). The CDR3 contains 17 residues. Trimming pared 0 bases from V and 0 bases from J, leaving 15 bases between. The CDR3 loop is CASSLGTPIRMNTEAFF. The CDR3 DNA is TGTGCCAGCAGCTTGGGGACTCCCATTAGGATGAACACTGAAGCTTTCTTT.

The chain combines TRBV4-1 with TRBJ2-7; the D gene is possibly TRBD2 (5 bases). The CDR3 extends over 15 amino acids. CDR1 is MGHRA, CDR2 YSYEKL, per germline. V lost 3 bases, J lost 2 bases, and 14 bases lay in between. DNA of the CDR3: TGCGCCAGCAGCCAGGACTCCCGGAACGCCTACGAGCAGTACTTC. This codes for CASSQDSRNAYEQYF.

V gene TRBV5-1 combines with J gene TRBJ1-2; TRBD1 aligns across 9 bases. The germline gives CDR1 SGHRS, CDR2 YFSETQ. V shed 0 bases and J 1 base; nucleotides not matched to a gene: 10. This CDR3 is 18 amino acids long. CDR3 DNA: TGCGCCAGCAGCTTGGTTGGACAGGGGTTCCTCCTTAACTATGGCTACACCTTC. Translated, it gives CASSLVGQGFLLNYGYTF.

The rearrangement links TRBV27 to TRBJ1-4; unclear D gene. The CDR3 runs 15 residues. The V end was cut by 1 base, the J end by 4 bases, with 10 bases between. Germline CDR1 and CDR2: MNHEY and SMNVEV (reference sequence). The CDR3 bases are TGTGCCAGCAGTTTATTATCAGGTTTTAATGAAAAACTGTTTTTT. It specifies CASSLLSGFNEKLFF.

V gene TRBV19 combines with J gene TRBJ1-4; tentative D call: TRBD1 (5 bases). The CDR3 has 13 residues. V was shortened by 5 bases and J by 7 bases, with 11 bases between the two germline ends. CDR1 is LNHDA and CDR2 is SQIVND in the germline V gene (reference sequence). CDR3 DNA sequence: TGTGCCAGTAGTGGCAGGGTGGGTGAAAAACTGTTTTTT. Translating gives CASSGRVGEKLFF.

V gene TRBV18 combines with J gene TRBJ1-5, with TRBD1 identical over 9 bases. Germline-derived CDR1 and CDR2 are KGHSH and LQKENI. V was clipped by 4 bases and J by 2 bases; unmatched bases: 9. This CDR3 region has 17 residues. The DNA for the CDR3 is TGTGCCAGCTCACGGACAGGGGAAGAGGTCGGCAATCAGCCCCAGCATTTT. It codes for CASSRTGEEVGNQPQHF.

The chain is built from TRBV6-6 and TRBJ2-2; TRBD2 matches at 10 bases. Germline V gene sequence: CDR1 MNHNY, CDR2 SVGAGI (reference sequence). Trimming at V came to 5 bases and at J to 6 bases, leaving 9 bases not matched to a gene. CDR3 size: 16 residues. CDR3 nucleotide sequence: TGTGCCAGCAGTCTTAGCAGAGCGGGAGGGCCCGGGGAGCTGTTTTTT. It translates to CASSLSRAGGPGELFF.